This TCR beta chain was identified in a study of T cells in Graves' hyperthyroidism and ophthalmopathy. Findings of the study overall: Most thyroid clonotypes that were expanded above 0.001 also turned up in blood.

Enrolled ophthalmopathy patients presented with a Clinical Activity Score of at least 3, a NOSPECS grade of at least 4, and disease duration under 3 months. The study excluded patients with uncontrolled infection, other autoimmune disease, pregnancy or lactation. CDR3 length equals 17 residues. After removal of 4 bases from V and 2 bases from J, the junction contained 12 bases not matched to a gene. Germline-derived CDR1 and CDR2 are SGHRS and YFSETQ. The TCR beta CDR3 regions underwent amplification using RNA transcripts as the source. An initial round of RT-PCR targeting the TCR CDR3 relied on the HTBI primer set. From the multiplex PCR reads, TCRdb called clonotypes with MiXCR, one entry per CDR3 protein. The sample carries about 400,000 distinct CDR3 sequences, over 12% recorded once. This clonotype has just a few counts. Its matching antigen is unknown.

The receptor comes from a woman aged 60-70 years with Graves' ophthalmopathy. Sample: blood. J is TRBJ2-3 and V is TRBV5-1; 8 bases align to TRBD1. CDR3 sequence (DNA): TGCGCCAGCAGCAGGAACCGGGACAGGAGGATCACAGATACGCAGTATTTT. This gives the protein CASSRNRDRRITDTQYF. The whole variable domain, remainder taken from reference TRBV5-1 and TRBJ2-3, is KAGVTQTPRYLIKTRGQQVTLSCSPISGHRSVSWYQQTPGQGLQFLFEYFSETQRNKGNFPGRFSGRQFSNSRSEMNVSTLELGDSALYLCASSRNRDRRITDTQYFGPGTRLTVL.